This is a list of T cell receptor beta chains from one sample in a study of CD8 T cells in Susac syndrome. Using its own MiXCR run on the immunoSEQ multiplex PCR reads, TCRdb lists one record per CDR3 protein. There are about 130,000 distinct CDR3 sequences in the sample; roughly 95% occur only once, and over 0.1% lies in the top ten. The source material was CD4+ T cells from PBMCs. These receptors all come from a human donor in good health. Each CDR3 is given with its conserved first and last residue. A D gene is named only where the DNA matches it firmly. Clone size is stated in some rows and not others, as once, few, many or a class when expanded.

>NA|TRBJ1-1|TRBV3-1|NA
CASSAVGVESEAFF
TGTGCCAGCAGCGCGGTGGGGGTAGAATCTGAAGCTTTCTTT
>NA|TRBJ2-7|TRBV2|TRBD2
CASSALAGGPRYF
TGTGCCAGCAGTGCTCTAGCGGGAGGGCCTCGGTACTTC
>NA|TRBJ2-1|TRBV7-2|NA
CASSPVLRPTSF
TGTGCCAGCAGCCCAGTACTCCGCCCAACCAGCTTC
>once|TRBJ2-5|TRBV5-1|NA
CASTTFGGAGETQYF
TGCGCCAGCACCACCTTTGGTGGGGCGGGGGAGACCCAGTACTTC
>NA|TRBJ1-4|TRBV7-9|NA
CASSWGPGKLFF
TGTGCCAGCAGCTGGGGTCCTGGGAAACTGTTTTTT
>NA|TRBJ1-2|TRBV25-1|NA
CASSKWGGYTF
TGTGCCAGCAGTAAATGGGGTGGCTACACCTTC
>NA|TRBJ1-1|TRBV3-1|TRBD1
CASRTQGGTEAFF
TGTGCCAGCAGGACACAGGGGGGCACTGAAGCTTTCTTT
>NA|TRBJ2-7|TRBV18|NA
CASSRTEISSYEQYF
TGTGCCAGCTCACGGACTGAGATAAGCTCCTACGAGCAGTACTTC
>NA|TRBJ1-1|TRBV7-2|NA
CASSPGPSRGETEAFF
TGTGCCAGCAGCCCGGGCCCCTCGCGAGGGGAAACTGAAGCTTTCTTT
>NA|TRBJ2-5|TRBV30|NA
CAWSVKSSRAQYF
TGTGCCTGGAGTGTAAAGAGTTCCCGGGCCCAGTACTTC
>NA|TRBJ2-7|TRBV3-1|NA
CASSQGRVSTSEQYF
TGTGCCAGCAGCCAAGGACGGGTCTCTACTTCTGAGCAGTACTTC
>NA|TRBJ2-3|TRBV2|NA
CASMPWSDTQYF
TGTGCCAGCATGCCCTGGTCAGATACGCAGTATTTT
>NA|TRBJ1-5|TRBV7-6|NA
CASSLAEGMNQPQHF
TGTGCCAGCAGCTTAGCGGAGGGGATGAATCAGCCCCAGCATTTT
>NA|TRBJ2-1|TRBV15|NA
CATSRDGTEYNEQFF
TGTGCCACCAGCAGAGATGGGACCGAGTACAATGAGCAGTTCTTC
>NA|TRBJ2-1|TRBV3-1|NA
CASSPTLLAQEQFF
TGTGCCAGCAGCCCAACCCTCCTAGCGCAAGAGCAGTTCTTC